This paragraph reports one T cell receptor beta chain. The sample originates from a study of blood T cell repertoires in COVID-19. Assay used: immunoSEQ multiplex PCR; TCRdb lists only in-frame clones, some missing. The sample carries roughly 49,000 clones, around 83% recorded once. The sequenced sample consisted of peripheral blood. The sequence was collected from a man in his fifties with acute or convalescent COVID-19.

CDR3 in DNA: TGTGCCAGCATCACCGACAGACTCATGAACACTGAAGCTTTCTTT. It specifies CASITDRLMNTEAFF. The chain is built from TRBV6-6 and TRBJ1-1; D is perhaps TRBD1 (5 bases). The V end lost 7 bases, the J end lost 0 bases, and 15 bases lay between the germline ends. Looked up from germline, CDR1 is MNHNY and CDR2 is SVGAGI (reference sequence). This CDR3 has 15 amino acids.